This TCR beta chain was observed in a study of T cells after yellow fever vaccination (dated by TCRdb to about 2019). With respect to the entire study: The SMART-Seq v4 Ultra Low Input RNA kit was used to prepare libraries from fractions with low cell numbers. To track T-cell clones before and after primary and booster YFV17D yellow fever vaccination, bulk TCR alpha and beta repertoires were sequenced longitudinally. Two healthy male donors made up the cohort, one aged 18 to 30 years and the other aged 30 to 39 years. Blood was drawn at multiple timepoints before and after primary and secondary immunization, with bulk PBMC replicates and cell subsets isolated. The study at large found these results: The study included only a couple of donors, which limits how far the findings can be generalized. After the booster, most of the clones that had expanded following primary vaccination were detected again (roughly 96% of CD4 and around 88% of CD8), which suggests that memory was broadly maintained. FACS-sorted repertoires could contain abundant contaminating clonotypes from the bulk population, so computational filtering was required. A small share of clonotypes occurred in both CD4 and CD8 compartments, likely arising from convergent recombination. Compared with the primary T-cell response, the secondary T-cell response was weaker but faster, peaking on day 5 rather than day 15.

CDR1 and CDR2 are drawn from the germline V gene: SGHVS, FQNEAQ. The trim is 1 base for V and 3 bases for J, with a gap of 13 bases between the germline ends. The CDR3 goes from the cysteine to the phenylalanine over 15 residues. Here the CDR3 DNA is all that survives: 45 bases in frame from base 1. TCR cDNA was synthesized by 5'RACE template switching, through which a universal primer site and unique molecular identifiers were introduced. Priming for cDNA synthesis came from both the TCR alpha and TCR beta constant segments. Library amplification used two PCR steps, and the second PCR step added sample barcodes and sequencing adapters. Sequencing of libraries was performed on Illumina HiSeq 2500 (2x100 bp) or NovaSeq (2x150 bp). As for the authors' bioinformatics: MIGEC handled demultiplexing of reads and collapsing into UMI consensus sequences, while MiXCR performed V(D)J alignment. Vaccine-responding clonotypes were identified with edgeR using replicate PBMC samples, with FDR below 0.01 and a log2 fold change above 5 up to day 15 being required. Each bulk clonotype was labeled CD4 or CD8 based on which sequenced repertoire, CD4 or CD8, contained the clonotype at higher abundance. TCRdb trimmed the raw reads at Q25, called clones with MiXCR and kept productive beta chains. Rows with one shared CDR3 protein collapse into an entry with the most common genes and DNA. The V and J calls were determined by TCRdb, not by the authors. The sample table lists around 590,000 distinct CDR3 sequences, more than 9% of them with a count of one. The ten biggest clones cover 15% of the sample.

According to the study, the label for this sample's treatment or condition signals: live attenuated yellow fever vaccine strain. At each blood-draw timepoint, two biological replicates of bulk PBMCs were collected. PBMCs were isolated from peripheral blood using a standard Ficoll-Paque protocol. RNA was extracted with TriZol from bulk PBMCs, CD4 and CD8 fractions, and dextramer-positive and dextramer-negative fractions. As for this clonotype: Its antigen is still unknown. No much larger clone exists at a distance of one base, and base qualities are not known.

The sample consisted of PBMCs, taken on the day of the yellow fever booster vaccination. The chain is made from TRBV7-8 and TRBJ2-7; no D gene call is confident. The clonotype was recovered from a man aged 30-40 years who received the YFV17D yellow fever vaccine. The CDR3 reads as follows: CASSLEGTLIYEQYF. The sequenced DNA is TGTGCCAGCAGCTTAGAGGGTACGCTTATCTACGAGCAGTACTTC.